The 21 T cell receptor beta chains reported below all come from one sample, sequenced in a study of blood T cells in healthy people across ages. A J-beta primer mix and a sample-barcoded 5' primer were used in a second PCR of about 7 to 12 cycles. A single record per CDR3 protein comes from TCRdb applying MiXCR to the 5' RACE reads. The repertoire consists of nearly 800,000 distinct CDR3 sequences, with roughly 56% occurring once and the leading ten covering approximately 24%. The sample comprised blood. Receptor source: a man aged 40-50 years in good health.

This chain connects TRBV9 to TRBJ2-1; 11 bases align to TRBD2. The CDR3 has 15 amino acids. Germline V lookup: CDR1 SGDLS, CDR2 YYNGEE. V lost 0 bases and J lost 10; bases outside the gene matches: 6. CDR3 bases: TGTGCCAGCAGCGTAGAAGGGACTAGCGGCTACGAGCAGTTCTTC. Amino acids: CASSVEGTSGYEQFF.

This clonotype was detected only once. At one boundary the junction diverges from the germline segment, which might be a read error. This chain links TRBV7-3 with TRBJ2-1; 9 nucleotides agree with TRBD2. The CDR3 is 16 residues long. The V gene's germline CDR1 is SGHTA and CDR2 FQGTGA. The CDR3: CTSSYSGGSSYSEQFF. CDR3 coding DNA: TGTACCAGCAGCTACAGCGGGGGGAGCTCCTACAGTGAGCAGTTCTTC.

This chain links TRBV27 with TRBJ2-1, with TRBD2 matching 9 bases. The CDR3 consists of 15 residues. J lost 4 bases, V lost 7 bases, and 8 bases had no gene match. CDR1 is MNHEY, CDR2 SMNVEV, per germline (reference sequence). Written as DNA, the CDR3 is TGTGCCAGCAAGGGCGCGGGAGGGATATACAATGAGCAGTTCTTC. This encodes CASKGAGGIYNEQFF.

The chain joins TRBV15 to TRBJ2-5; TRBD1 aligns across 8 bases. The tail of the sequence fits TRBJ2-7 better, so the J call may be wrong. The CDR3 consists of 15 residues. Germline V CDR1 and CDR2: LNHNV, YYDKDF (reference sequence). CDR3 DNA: TGTGCCACCAGCCCTGTGCTCGGACAGGGCCACGAGCAGTACTTC. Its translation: CATSPVLGQGHEQYF.

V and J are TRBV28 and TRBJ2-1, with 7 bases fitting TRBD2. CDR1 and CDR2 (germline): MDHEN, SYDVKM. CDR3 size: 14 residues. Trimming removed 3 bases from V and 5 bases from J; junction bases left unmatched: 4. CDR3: CASSLPSGNNEQFF. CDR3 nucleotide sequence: TGTGCCAGCAGTTTGCCTAGCGGTAACAATGAGCAGTTCTTC.

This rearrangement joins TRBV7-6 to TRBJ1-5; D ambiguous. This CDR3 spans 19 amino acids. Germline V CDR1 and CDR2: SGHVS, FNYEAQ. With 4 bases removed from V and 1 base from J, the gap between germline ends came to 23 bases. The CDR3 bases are TGTGCCAGCAGCTCAACCATCGGCGCAAATGGGTTGAGCAATCAGCCCCAGCATTTT. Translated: CASSSTIGANGLSNQPQHF.

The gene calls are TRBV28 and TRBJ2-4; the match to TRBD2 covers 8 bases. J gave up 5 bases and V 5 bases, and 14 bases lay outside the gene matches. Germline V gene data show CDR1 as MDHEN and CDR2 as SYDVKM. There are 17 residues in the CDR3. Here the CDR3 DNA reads TGTGCCAGCAGTACCAGCCCGGGGGGGCTTCTAGAAAACATTCAGTACTTC. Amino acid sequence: CASSTSPGGLLENIQYF.

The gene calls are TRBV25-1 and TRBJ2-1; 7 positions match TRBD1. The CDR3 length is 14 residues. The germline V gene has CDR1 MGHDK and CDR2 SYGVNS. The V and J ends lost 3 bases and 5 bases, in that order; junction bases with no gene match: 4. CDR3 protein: CASSEGTVNNEQFF. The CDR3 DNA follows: TGTGCCAGCAGTGAGGGGACAGTAAACAATGAGCAGTTCTTC.

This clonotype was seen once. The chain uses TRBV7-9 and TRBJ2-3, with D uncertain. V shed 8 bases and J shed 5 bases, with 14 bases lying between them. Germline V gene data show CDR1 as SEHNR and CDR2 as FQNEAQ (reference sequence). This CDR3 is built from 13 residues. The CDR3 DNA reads TGTGCCAGCGCCTTCAGAGTAGTAGATACGCAGTATTTT. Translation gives CASAFRVVDTQYF.

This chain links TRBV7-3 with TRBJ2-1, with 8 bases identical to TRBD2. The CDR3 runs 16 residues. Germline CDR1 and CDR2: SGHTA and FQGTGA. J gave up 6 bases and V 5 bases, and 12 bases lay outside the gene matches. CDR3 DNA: TGTGCCAGCAGCCCCACCGGGAGGGATGGTGGCAATGAGCAGTTCTTC. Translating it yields CASSPTGRDGGNEQFF.

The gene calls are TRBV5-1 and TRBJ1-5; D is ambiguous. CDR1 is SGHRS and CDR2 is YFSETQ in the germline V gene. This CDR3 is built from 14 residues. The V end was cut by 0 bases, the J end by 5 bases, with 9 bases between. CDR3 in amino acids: CASSLGDVDQPQHF. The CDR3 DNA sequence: TGCGCCAGCAGCTTGGGAGATGTGGATCAGCCCCAGCATTTT.

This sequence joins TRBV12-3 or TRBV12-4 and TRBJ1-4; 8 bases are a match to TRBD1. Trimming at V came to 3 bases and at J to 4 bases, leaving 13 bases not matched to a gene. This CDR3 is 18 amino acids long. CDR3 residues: CASSFEWGRTGLNEKLFF. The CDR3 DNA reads TGTGCCAGCAGTTTTGAATGGGGGAGGACAGGGCTTAATGAAAAACTGTTTTTT.

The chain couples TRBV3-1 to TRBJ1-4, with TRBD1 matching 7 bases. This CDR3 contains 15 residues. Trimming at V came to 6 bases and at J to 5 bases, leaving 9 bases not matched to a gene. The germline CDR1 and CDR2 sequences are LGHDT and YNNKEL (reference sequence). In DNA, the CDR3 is TGTGCCAGCAGTCAACGGACAGGTGGGAATGAAAAACTGTTTTTT. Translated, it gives CASSQRTGGNEKLFF.

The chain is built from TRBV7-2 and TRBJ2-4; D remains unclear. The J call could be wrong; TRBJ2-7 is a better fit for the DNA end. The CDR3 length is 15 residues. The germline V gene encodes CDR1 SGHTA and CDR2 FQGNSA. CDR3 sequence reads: CASSPGRQMNHEQYF. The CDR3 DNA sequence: TGTGCCAGCAGCCCCGGGCGACAAATGAACCACGAGCAGTACTTC.

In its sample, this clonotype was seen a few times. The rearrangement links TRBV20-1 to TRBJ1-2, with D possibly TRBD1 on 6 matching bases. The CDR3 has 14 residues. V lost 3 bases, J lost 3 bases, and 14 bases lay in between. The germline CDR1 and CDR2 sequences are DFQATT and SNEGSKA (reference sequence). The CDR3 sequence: CSARHWGADYGYTF. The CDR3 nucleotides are TGCAGTGCTAGGCACTGGGGGGCTGACTATGGCTACACCTTC.

The CDR3 DNA sequence: TGCGCCAGCAGCTTGGTTGTAGGTGGGGGCCAAGAGACCCAGTACTTC. Translated, it gives CASSLVVGGGQETQYF. The V gene is TRBV5-1, the J gene TRBJ2-5; D tentatively fits TRBD1 or TRBD2 (5 bases each). The CDR3 extends over 16 amino acids. Germline V CDR1 and CDR2: SGHRS, YFSETQ. V was cut by 0 bases and J by 1 base, with 13 bases left in between.

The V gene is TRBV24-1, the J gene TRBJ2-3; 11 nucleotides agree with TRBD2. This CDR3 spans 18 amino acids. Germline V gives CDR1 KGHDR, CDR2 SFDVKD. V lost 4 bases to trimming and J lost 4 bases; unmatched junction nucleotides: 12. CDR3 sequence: CATSDPSGRNIGADTQYF. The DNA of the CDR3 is TGTGCCACCAGTGACCCTAGCGGGAGGAATATAGGGGCAGATACGCAGTATTTT.

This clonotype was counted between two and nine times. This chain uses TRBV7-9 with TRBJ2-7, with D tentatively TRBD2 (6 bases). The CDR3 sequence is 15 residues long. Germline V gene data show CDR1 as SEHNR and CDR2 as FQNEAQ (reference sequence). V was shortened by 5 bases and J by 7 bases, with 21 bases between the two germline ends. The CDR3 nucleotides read TGTGCCAGCAGCACCCGGGACTGGTTGCCGGGTGAGCAGTACTTC. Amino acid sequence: CASSTRDWLPGEQYF.

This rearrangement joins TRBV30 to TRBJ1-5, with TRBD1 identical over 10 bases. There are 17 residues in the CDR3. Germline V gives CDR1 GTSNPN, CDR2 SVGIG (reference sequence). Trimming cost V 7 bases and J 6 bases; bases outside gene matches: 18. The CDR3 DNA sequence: TGTGCCTACACAAGGGACAGGGGAGTTGAGGCAGGTCAGCCCCAGCATTTT. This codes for CAYTRDRGVEAGQPQHF.

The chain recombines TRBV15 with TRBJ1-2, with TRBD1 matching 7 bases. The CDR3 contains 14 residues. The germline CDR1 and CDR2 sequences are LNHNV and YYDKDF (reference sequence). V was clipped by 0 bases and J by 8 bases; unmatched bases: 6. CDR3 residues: CATSRDRPGGGYTF. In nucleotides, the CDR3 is TGTGCCACCAGCAGAGACAGGCCAGGGGGAGGCTACACCTTC.

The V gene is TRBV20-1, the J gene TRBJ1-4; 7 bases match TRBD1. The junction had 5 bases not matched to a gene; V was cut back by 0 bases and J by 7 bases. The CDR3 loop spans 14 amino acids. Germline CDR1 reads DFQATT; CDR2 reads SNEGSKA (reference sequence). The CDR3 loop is CSARDQGGSEKLFF. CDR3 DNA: TGCAGTGCTAGAGATCAGGGGGGGAGTGAAAAACTGTTTTTT.